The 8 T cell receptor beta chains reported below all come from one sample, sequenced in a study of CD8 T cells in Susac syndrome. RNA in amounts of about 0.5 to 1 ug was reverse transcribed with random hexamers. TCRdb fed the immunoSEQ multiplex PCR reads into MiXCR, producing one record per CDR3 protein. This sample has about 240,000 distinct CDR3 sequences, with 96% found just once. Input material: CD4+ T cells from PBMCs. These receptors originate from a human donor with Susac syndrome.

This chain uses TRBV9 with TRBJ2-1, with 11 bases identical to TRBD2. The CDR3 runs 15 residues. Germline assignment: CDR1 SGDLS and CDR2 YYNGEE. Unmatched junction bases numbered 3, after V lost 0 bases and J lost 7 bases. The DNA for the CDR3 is TGTGCCAGCAGCGTAGAGGTAGCGGGAGGGAATGAGCAGTTCTTC. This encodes CASSVEVAGGNEQFF.

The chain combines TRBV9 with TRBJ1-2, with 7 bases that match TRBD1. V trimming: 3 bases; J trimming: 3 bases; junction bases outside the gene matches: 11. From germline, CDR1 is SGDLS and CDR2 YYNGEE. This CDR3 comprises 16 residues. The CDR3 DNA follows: TGTGCCAGCAGCGCGAGCCCTCGCGACAGGGACTATGGCTACACCTTC. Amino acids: CASSASPRDRDYGYTF.

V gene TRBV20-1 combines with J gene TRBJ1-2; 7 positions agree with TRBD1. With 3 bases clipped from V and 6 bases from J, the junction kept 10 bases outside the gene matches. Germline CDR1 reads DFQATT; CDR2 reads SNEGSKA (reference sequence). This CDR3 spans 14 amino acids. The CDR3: CSASPPGGIDGYTF. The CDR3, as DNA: TGCAGTGCTAGTCCCCCAGGGGGGATTGATGGCTACACCTTC.

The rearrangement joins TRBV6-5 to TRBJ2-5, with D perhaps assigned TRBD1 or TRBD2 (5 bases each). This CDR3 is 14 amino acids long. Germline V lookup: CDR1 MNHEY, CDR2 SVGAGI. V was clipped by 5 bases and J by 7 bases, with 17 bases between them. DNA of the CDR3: TGTGCCAGCAGTAAAGCCGGGACGGACGTGACCCAGTACTTC. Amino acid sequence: CASSKAGTDVTQYF.

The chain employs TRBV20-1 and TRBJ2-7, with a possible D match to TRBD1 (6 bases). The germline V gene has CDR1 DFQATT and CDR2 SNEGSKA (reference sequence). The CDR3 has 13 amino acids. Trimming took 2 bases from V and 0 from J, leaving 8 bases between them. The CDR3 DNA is TGCAGTGCTAGATACAGGGTCTCCTACGAGCAGTACTTC. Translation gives CSARYRVSYEQYF.

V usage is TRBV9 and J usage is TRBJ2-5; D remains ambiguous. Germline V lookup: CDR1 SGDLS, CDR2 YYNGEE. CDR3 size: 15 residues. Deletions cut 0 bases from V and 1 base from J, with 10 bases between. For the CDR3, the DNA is TGTGCCAGCAGCGTAGTCGGGTTAAGCCAAGAGACCCAGTACTTC. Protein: CASSVVGLSQETQYF.

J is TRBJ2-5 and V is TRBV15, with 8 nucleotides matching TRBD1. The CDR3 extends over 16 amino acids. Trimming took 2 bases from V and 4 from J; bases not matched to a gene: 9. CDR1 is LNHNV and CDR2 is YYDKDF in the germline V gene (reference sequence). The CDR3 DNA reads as TGTGCCACCAGCAGAAACAGGGACAGGAACGTAGAGACCCAGTACTTC. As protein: CATSRNRDRNVETQYF. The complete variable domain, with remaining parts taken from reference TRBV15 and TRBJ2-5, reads DAMVIQNPRYQVTQFGKPVTLSCSQTLNHNVMYWYQQKSSQAPKLLFHYYDKDFNNEADTPDNFQSRRPNTSFCFLDIRSPGLGDTAMYLCATSRNRDRNVETQYFGPGTRLLVL.

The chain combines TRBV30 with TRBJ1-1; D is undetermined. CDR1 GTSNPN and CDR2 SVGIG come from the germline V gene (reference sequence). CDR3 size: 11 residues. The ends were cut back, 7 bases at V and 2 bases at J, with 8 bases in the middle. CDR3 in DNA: TGTGCCTATCATCGCAACACTGAAGCTTTCTTT. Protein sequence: CAYHRNTEAFF.